The rows below give T cell receptor beta chains drawn from one sample of a study of OX40 agonist ivuxolimab in advanced cancers. The assay was immunoSEQ multiplex PCR, and TCRdb's table has in-frame clones only and misses some. The sample lists 45,000 to 65,000 clones, more than 65% occurring once. The sample here was CD4+ or CD8+ T cells sorted from blood, taken in a trial of the OX40 agonist ivuxolimab. The receptor source for this set is an adult with an advanced solid tumor such as melanoma, head and neck, liver or kidney cancer. The CDR3 runs from the conserved cysteine through the conserved F or W. D genes are given only for firm matches. Size values are once, few and many counts, or a class for expanded clones, and some rows have none.

d_call j_call v_call clone_size cdr3_nt cdr3_aa
. TRBJ2-1 TRBV11-2 . TGTGCCAGCAGCCCCCAAGGCGGCGGGGCCTACAATGAGCAGTTCTTC CASSPQGGGAYNEQFF
. TRBJ2-1 TRBV10-3 . TGTGCCATCAGTGATAAGGGAACGGGAAATGAGCAGTTCTTC CAISDKGTGNEQFF
. TRBJ1-1 TRBV11-2 . TGTGCCAGCAGCTTAGGGCTCGACACTGAAGCTTTCTTT CASSLGLDTEAFF
. TRBJ1-3 TRBV29-1 once TGCAGCGTTGGACGGGGAGTGGGAAACACCATATATTTT CSVGRGVGNTIYF
. TRBJ2-2 TRBV21-1 . TGTGCCAGCGCGGGGGGGACAAACACCGGGGAGCTGTTTTTT CASAGGTNTGELFF
TRBD2 TRBJ2-3 TRBV19 . TGTGCCAGTAGTATCCGGACTAGCGGGGGGCGAATCACAGATACGCAGTATTTT CASSIRTSGGRITDTQYF
. TRBJ2-2 TRBV9 . TGTGCCAGCAGCGTAGCACCTCGCGGGATCACCGGGGAGCTGTTTTTT CASSVAPRGITGELFF
. TRBJ2-5 TRBV7-2 . TGTGCCAGCAGCTTGAGACTACTTGAAGAGACCCAGTACTTC CASSLRLLEETQYF
. TRBJ1-3 TRBV5-1 . TGCGCCAGCAGCCCCCTCTCTGGGGCTGGAAACACCATATATTTT CASSPLSGAGNTIYF
. TRBJ2-5 TRBV11-2 . TGTGCCAGCAGCTTATCCGGACAGAAAGAGACCCAGTACTTC CASSLSGQKETQYF
TRBD2 TRBJ2-7 TRBV7-8 . TGTGCCAGCAGCTCCCATAGGATCGGGGGGTACGAGCAGTACTTC CASSSHRIGGYEQYF
. TRBJ1-2 TRBV19 . TGTGCCAGTAGTATACCACTGGCCAACTATGGCTACACCTTC CASSIPLANYGYTF
TRBD2 TRBJ2-7 TRBV28 . TGTGCCAGCGAGACTAGCGGGAGGTTGGGCTCCTACGAGCAGTACTTC CASETSGRLGSYEQYF
. TRBJ1-1 TRBV28 . TGTGCCAGCAGTTTCGGAAACAGGCTCATGAACACTGAAGCTTTCTTT CASSFGNRLMNTEAFF
. TRBJ2-2 TRBV10-1 . TGCGCCAGCAGTGGACGGGGCTCCGGGGAGCTGTTTTTT CASSGRGSGELFF
TRBD1 TRBJ2-3 TRBV2 once TGTGCCAGCAGACATGCCCGGGACAGGGCGGCAGATACGCAGTATTTT CASRHARDRAADTQYF
TRBD1 TRBJ2-7 TRBV19 . TGTGCCAGTAGTGCCCGATCGACAGGGCCCGAGCAGTACTTC CASSARSTGPEQYF
TRBD1 TRBJ1-5 TRBV27 . TGTGCCAGCAGGGGACAGGGAGGCAATCAGCCCCAGCATTTT CASRGQGGNQPQHF
. TRBJ2-5 TRBV9 . TGTGCCAGCAGCGTAGGCGCAGGGATAGACCAAGAGACCCAGTACTTC CASSVGAGIDQETQYF
. TRBJ2-1 TRBV7-7 . TGTGCCAGCAGCTTAGACTTCTCCTACAATGAGCAGTTCTTC CASSLDFSYNEQFF
. TRBJ2-5 TRBV7-9 many TGTGCCAGCAGACCTCGTGGTCCCAGGGAGACCCAGTACTTC CASRPRGPRETQYF
. TRBJ1-4 TRBV7-8 . TGTGCCAGCAGCTTATGGGGGGCAGAGGAAAAACTGTTTTTT CASSLWGAEEKLFF
TRBD2 TRBJ2-1 TRBV27 once TGTGCCAGCAGTCCCAGGACTAGCGGTGCCCGGGTGGGGTTCTTC CASSPRTSGARVGFF
TRBD2 TRBJ2-7 TRBV30 . TGTGCCTGGAGTAGGGCGGGAGGGGGTAACGAGCAGTACTTC CAWSRAGGGNEQYF
. TRBJ1-2 TRBV11-2 few TGTGCCAGCAGGGAGGGAGCTAACTATGGCTACACCTTC CASREGANYGYTF
. TRBJ2-1 TRBV9 . TGTGCCAGCAGCGTAGTAAGCGGGTCCTACAATGAGCAGTTCTTC CASSVVSGSYNEQFF
. TRBJ2-6 TRBV7-2 many TGTGCCAGCAGCCCTCAGGTCTCTGGGGCCAACGTCCTGACTTTC CASSPQVSGANVLTF
. TRBJ2-1 TRBV5-1 few TGCGCCATCCGGGGCGAGTGGGAGATGAGGATATACAATGAGCAGTTCTTC CAIRGEWEMRIYNEQFF
TRBD1 TRBJ2-7 TRBV6-1 few TGTGCCAGCAGTGAAGAGGGGACAGGCTATGCCTACGAGCAGTACTTC CASSEEGTGYAYEQYF
TRBD1 TRBJ1-1 TRBV14 . TGTGCCAGCAGCAGCTTCAGGGGGGTGGGAGGCGCTGAAGCTTTCTTT CASSSFRGVGGAEAFF
TRBD1 TRBJ1-5 TRBV28 . TGTGCCAGCAGTCCGCCCGGGACAGTCTATCAGCCCCAGCATTTT CASSPPGTVYQPQHF
TRBD2 TRBJ2-2 TRBV18 . TGTGCCAGCTCACCGGGACTATTTAACACCGGGGAGCTGTTTTTT CASSPGLFNTGELFF
TRBD1 TRBJ1-4 TRBV18 few TGTGCCAGCTCACCAAGCCAGGGGGATAATGAAAAACTGTTTTTT CASSPSQGDNEKLFF
TRBD1 TRBJ2-7 TRBV7-2 . TGTGCCAGCAGCTTGTCCGCCCCGGGACAGGGGACCGAGCAGTACTTC CASSLSAPGQGTEQYF
. TRBJ2-4 TRBV5-1 . TGCGCCAGCGGTCAGGGGTATACTCCGAGGGGCATTCAGTACTTC CASGQGYTPRGIQYF
TRBD2 TRBJ2-1 TRBV5-4 few TGTGCCAGCAGCCTTAGCGGGGGGCCGGGGAATGAGCAGTTCTTC CASSLSGGPGNEQFF
TRBD2 TRBJ2-7 TRBV7-6 . TGTGCCAGCAGCCCACCCGGGACTATCTACGAGCAGTACTTC CASSPPGTIYEQYF
. TRBJ2-1 TRBV19 . TGTGCCAGTAGGCCCTCAGGGAGCCCCTACAATGAGCAGTTCTTC CASRPSGSPYNEQFF
TRBD1 TRBJ1-6 TRBV5-6 . TGTGCCAGCAGCTCTAGCGGACAGGCTAATAATTCACCCCTCCACTTT CASSSSGQANNSPLHF
. TRBJ1-2 TRBV5-4 once TGTGCCAGCAGCTTGCCCAACTATGGCTACACCTTC CASSLPNYGYTF
. TRBJ2-3 TRBV14 . TGTGCCAGCAGCCAAGATTGGACCTCCGATACGCAGTATTTT CASSQDWTSDTQYF
TRBD1 TRBJ1-5 TRBV4-1 medium-sized TGCGCCAGCAGCCCTCTGGGACAGCGAAATCAGCCCCAGCATTTT CASSPLGQRNQPQHF
TRBD1 TRBJ2-7 TRBV5-1 . TGCGCCAGCAGCTTGGCCCCCACAGGGACAGGAGAGCAGTACTTC CASSLAPTGTGEQYF
TRBD1 TRBJ1-2 TRBV2 . TGTGCCAGCAGTGAAAATATGGGCAGGGGGAATGGCTACACCTTC CASSENMGRGNGYTF
. TRBJ2-3 TRBV27 . TGTGCCAGCAGTTTATGGGGTATAGCGTCTAGCACAGATACGCAGTATTTT CASSLWGIASSTDTQYF
TRBD2 TRBJ2-5 TRBV19 . TGTGCCAGTAGTAAATTTGCGGGAGTGATTGAGACCCAGTACTTC CASSKFAGVIETQYF
TRBD1 TRBJ1-3 TRBV10-3 . TGTGCCATCAAAAGGGGACAGGGGAGCCCCGGAAACACCATATATTTT CAIKRGQGSPGNTIYF
. TRBJ1-2 TRBV9 . TGTGCCAGCAGCGAGATGACTCAGGGTCTAAGCTACACCTTC CASSEMTQGLSYTF
TRBD1 TRBJ1-2 TRBV11-2 . TGTGCCAGCAGCCACAGGGGGCTGAACTATGGCTACACCTTC CASSHRGLNYGYTF
. TRBJ1-2 TRBV28 . TGTGCCAGCAGTCCCCGGGTGGGCTACACCTTC CASSPRVGYTF
TRBD1 TRBJ2-7 TRBV18 . TGTGCCAGCTCACCTCCAGCGAGACAGGGGACCAACGAGCAGTACTTC CASSPPARQGTNEQYF
. TRBJ2-1 TRBV9 . TGTGCCAGCAGCGTAGGCGACCGGACTTTTTACAATGAGCAGTTCTTC CASSVGDRTFYNEQFF
. TRBJ1-2 TRBV27 . TGTGCCAGCAGTCAAACACCGGGACACCATGGCTACACCTTC CASSQTPGHHGYTF
TRBD2 TRBJ2-1 TRBV10-2 . TGCGCCAGCAGTGCCCTAGCGGGGCAGTTCTTC CASSALAGQFF
. TRBJ2-2 TRBV6-5 once TGTGCCAGCAGTTCGCTTACAGGGTCCGGGGAGCTGTTTTTT CASSSLTGSGELFF